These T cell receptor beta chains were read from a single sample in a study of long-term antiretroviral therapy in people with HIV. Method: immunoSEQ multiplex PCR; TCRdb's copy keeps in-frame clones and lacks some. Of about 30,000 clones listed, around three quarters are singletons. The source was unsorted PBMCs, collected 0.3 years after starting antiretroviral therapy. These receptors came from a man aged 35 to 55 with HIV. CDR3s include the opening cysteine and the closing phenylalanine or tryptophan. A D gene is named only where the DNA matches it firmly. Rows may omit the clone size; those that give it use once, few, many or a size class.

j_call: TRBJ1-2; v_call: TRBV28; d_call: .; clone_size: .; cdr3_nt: TGTGCCAGCAGTTTACCGGGGGTTTGGTATGGCTACACCTTC; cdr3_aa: CASSLPGVWYGYTF
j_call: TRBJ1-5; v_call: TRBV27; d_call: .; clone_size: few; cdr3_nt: TGTGCCAGCAGTTTTAGGGGGGATCAGCCCCAGCATTTT; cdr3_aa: CASSFRGDQPQHF
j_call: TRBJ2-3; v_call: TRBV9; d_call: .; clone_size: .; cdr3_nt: TGTGCCAGCAGCGACGGGACCACAGATACGCAGTATTTT; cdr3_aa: CASSDGTTDTQYF
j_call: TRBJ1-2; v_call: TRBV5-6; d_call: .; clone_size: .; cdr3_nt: TGTGCCAGCAGCTTGGCCGGGGCCCTCTATGGCTACACCTTC; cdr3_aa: CASSLAGALYGYTF
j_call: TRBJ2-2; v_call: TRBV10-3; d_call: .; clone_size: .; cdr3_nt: TGTGCCATCGGGCCCGCAGACATCGGGGAGCTGTTTTTT; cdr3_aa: CAIGPADIGELFF
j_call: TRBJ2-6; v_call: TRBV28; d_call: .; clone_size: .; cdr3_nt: TGTGCCAGCAGCCGGACATTCTCTGGGGCCAACGTCCTGACTTTC; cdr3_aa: CASSRTFSGANVLTF
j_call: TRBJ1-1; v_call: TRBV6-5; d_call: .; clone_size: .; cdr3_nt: TGTGCCAGCAAGCGGGGTGGGACTGAAGCTTTCTTT; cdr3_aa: CASKRGGTEAFF
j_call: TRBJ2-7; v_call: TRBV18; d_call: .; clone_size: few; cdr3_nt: TGTGCCAGCTCACCTAACAGGGAAGAGCAGTACTTC; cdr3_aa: CASSPNREEQYF
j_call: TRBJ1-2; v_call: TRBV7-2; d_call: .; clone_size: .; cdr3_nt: TGTGCCAGCAGCCGGACGCCCGACTATGGCTACACCTTC; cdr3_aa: CASSRTPDYGYTF
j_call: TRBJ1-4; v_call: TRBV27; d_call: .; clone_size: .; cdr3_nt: TGTGCCAGCAGTTTAAGAGTGAATGAAAAACTGTTTTTT; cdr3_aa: CASSLRVNEKLFF
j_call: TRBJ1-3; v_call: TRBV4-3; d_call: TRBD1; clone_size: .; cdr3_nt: TGCGCCAGCAGCCAGGGATTACAGGGGCGTGCTGGAAACACCATATATTTT; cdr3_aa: CASSQGLQGRAGNTIYF
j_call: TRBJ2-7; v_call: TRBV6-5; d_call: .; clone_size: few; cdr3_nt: TGTGCCAGCAGTTACCTCTCGAGGGGCACCTACGAGCAGTACTTC; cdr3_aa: CASSYLSRGTYEQYF
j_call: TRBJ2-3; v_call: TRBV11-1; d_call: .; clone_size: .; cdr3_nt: TGTGCCAGCAGCTTGACAGATACGCAGTATTTT; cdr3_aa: CASSLTDTQYF
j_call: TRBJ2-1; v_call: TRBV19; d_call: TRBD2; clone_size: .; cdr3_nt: TGTGCCAGTAGTATGGTGGGACTAGCGGGAAATGAGCAGTTCTTC; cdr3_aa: CASSMVGLAGNEQFF
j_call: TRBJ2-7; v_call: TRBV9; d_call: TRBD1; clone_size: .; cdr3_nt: TGTGCCAGCAGCGTAGTAACAGGGGGCGCGTACGAGCAGTACTTC; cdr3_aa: CASSVVTGGAYEQYF
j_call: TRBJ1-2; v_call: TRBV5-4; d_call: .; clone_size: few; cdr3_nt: TGTGCCAGCAGCCCTTTCCGGGACACGTATGGCTACACCTTC; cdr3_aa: CASSPFRDTYGYTF
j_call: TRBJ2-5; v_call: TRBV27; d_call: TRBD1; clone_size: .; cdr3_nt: TGTGCCAGCAGTAAAGGGACAGGAAGACAAGAGACCCAGTACTTC; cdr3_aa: CASSKGTGRQETQYF
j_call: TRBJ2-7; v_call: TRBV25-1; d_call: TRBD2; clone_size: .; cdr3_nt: TGTGCCAGCAGTGAATACGGGGGGGCGGGCGAGCAGTACTTC; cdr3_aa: CASSEYGGAGEQYF
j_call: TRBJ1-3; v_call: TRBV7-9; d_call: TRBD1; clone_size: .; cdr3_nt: TGTGCCAGCAGCTACTGGGGGGGGACAGGCTCTGGAAACACCATATATTTT; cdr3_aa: CASSYWGGTGSGNTIYF
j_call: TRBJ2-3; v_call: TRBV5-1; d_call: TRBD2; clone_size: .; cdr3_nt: TGCGCCAGCAGATTCCAGCGGGAGAGGTCAGATACGCAGTATTTT; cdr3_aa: CASRFQRERSDTQYF
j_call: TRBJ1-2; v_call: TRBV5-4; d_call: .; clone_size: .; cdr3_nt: TGTGCCAGCACCTTTGGTTTAAACTATGGCTACACCTTC; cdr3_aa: CASTFGLNYGYTF
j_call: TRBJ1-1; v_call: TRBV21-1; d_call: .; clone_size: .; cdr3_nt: TGTGCCAGCAGCAATGAGGCCACGGTGAACACTGAAGCTTTCTTT; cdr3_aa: CASSNEATVNTEAFF
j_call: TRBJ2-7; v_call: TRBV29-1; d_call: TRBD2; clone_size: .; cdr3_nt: TGCAGCGTTGCTAGCGGCCCGATCTACGAGCAGTACTTC; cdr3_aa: CSVASGPIYEQYF
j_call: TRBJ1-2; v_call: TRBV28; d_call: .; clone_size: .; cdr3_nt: TGTGCCAGCGGGGGGTGGAATGGCTACACCTTC; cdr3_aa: CASGGWNGYTF
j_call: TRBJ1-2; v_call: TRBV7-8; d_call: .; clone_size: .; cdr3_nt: TGTGCCAGCAGCACCCGCGGAGCCGCTAACTATGGCTACACCTTC; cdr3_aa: CASSTRGAANYGYTF
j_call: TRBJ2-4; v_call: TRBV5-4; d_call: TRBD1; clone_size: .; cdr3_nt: TGTGCCAGCAGCTTGAAGGACAGGGGAAACATTCAGTACTTC; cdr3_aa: CASSLKDRGNIQYF
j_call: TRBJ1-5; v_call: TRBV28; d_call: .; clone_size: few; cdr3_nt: TGTGCCAGCAGTTTCTCGGGGGCTCGCAATCAGCCCCAGCATTTT; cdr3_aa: CASSFSGARNQPQHF
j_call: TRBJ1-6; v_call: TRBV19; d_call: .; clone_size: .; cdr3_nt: TGTGCCAGTAGTCTCGAGAGGAGGGCTAATTCACCCCTCCACTTT; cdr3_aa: CASSLERRANSPLHF
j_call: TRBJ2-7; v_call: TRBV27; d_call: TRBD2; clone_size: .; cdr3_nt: TGTGCCAGCAGTGCCCTAGCGGGAGCCCCCCACGAGCAGTACTTC; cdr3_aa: CASSALAGAPHEQYF
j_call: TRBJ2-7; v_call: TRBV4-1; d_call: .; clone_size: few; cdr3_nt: TGCGCCAGCAGCCAAGCACAGGGAGGCGAGCAGTACTTC; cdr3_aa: CASSQAQGGEQYF
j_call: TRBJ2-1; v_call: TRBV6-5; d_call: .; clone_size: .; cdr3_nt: TGTGCCAGCAAGTCAAACAGGGCTACAGAGCAGTTCTTC; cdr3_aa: CASKSNRATEQFF
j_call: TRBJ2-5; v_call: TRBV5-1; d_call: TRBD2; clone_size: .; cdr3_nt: TGCGCCAGCACCCCCCGCACTAGCGGGAGGGGAGAGACCCAGTACTTC; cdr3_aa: CASTPRTSGRGETQYF
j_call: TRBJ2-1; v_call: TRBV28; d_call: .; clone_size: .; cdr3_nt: TGTGCCAGCAGTCCCCATTGGAGGGGTGAGCAGTTCTTC; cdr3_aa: CASSPHWRGEQFF
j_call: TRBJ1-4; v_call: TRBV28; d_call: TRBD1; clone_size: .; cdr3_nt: TGTGCCAGCAGTGGTCGCCGGGACAGCTCTTTTAATGAAAAACTGTTTTTT; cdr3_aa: CASSGRRDSSFNEKLFF
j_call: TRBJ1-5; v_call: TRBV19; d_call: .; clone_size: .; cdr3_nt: TGTGCCAGTAGTTATAACAGACCGAATCAGCCCCAGCATTTT; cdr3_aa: CASSYNRPNQPQHF